This T cell receptor beta chain was identified in a study of blood T cell repertoires in COVID-19. Study context: Acute-phase and convalescent COVID-19 samples originated in the United States, Italy and Spain. Sources were T cells, B-cell-depleted T cells, or PBMCs; the material itself was cDNA or gDNA.

Original analysis: Researchers report that nucleated cell counts were estimated from reference gene primer amplification. TCRdb's copy holds only in-frame clones and misses some; the assay was immunoSEQ multiplex PCR. Clone size and the V and J calls come from that table; the DNA yielded D and trimming. The sample holds 250,000 to 350,000 clones; about 90% are singletons and the top ten take 6.3%. The CDR3 length is 16 residues. The germline V gene has CDR1 KGHDR and CDR2 SFDVKD. The trim removed 4 bases at V and 6 bases at J, leaving 8 bases unmatched. Patients in Seattle were enrolled during active infection, then followed longitudinally.

The chain is built from TRBV24-1 and TRBJ2-2, with TRBD1 matching 9 bases. Sequenced material: peripheral blood. This clonotype was obtained from a woman in her 50s with COVID-19, enrolled during active disease. CDR3 in amino acids: CATSDRGQGWSGELFF. CDR3 DNA: TGTGCCACCAGTGACCGAGGACAGGGGTGGTCCGGGGAGCTGTTTTTT.